This T cell receptor (delta chain) is from a study of γδ T cells in repeated Plasmodium falciparum infection. Looking at the study overall: Age- and gender-matched Australian children served as comparison for malaria-exposed Malian children.

Study-level points and caveats: Waves of new clonotype selection appeared after repeated controlled infections in Vdelta2-negative, largely Vdelta1+, gammadelta T cells.

TCRdb used CATT to re-call clones from the multiplex PCR reads. The data hold 75,000 to 100,000 delta-chain clones, with under 1.5% observed a single time. Germline CDR1 reads GEAIGNYY; CDR2 reads EKD. The V end lost 1 base, the J end lost 8 bases, and 22 bases lay between the germline ends. The CDR3 runs to 16 residues. Bulk repertoires came from Vgamma9/Vdelta2+ or Vdelta2-negative gammadelta T cells flow-sorted from PBMC. Worth noting for this clone: Its antigen remains unknown. TCRdb's entry gives the protein of a much larger clone, which mismatches this DNA's translation at residue 8, likely from a read error; the protein reported here is translated from the DNA.

Sequencing input: gamma-delta T cells from blood. This chain uses TRDV2 with TRDJ1; maybe TRDD3 (5 bases). The J gene, missing from TCRdb, was assigned here through DNA to germline matching. This TCR came from a pool of human donors (malaria-infected and uninfected, not separated). CDR3 DNA: TGTGCCTGTGACACGGGGGCGCACTGGAAAAAGGAGAAACTCATCTTT. This gives the protein CACDTGAHWKKEKLIF.